This entry lists 14 T cell receptor beta chains sequenced from one sample in a study of early T cells in non-severe SARS-CoV-2 infection. TCRdb analysed the 5' RACE reads with MiXCR anew, one entry per CDR3 protein. Altogether more than 55,000 distinct CDR3 sequences are present, around an eighth being singletons, with the ten largest covering roughly 1.4%. Material: whole blood. The receptors here all came from an adult who was a healthcare worker with PCR-confirmed SARS-CoV-2 infection or an uninfected control (not recorded which).

This clonotype appeared many times. The chain couples TRBV6-6 to TRBJ2-5; D uncertain. The CDR3 consists of 11 residues. Looked up from germline, CDR1 is MNHNY and CDR2 is SVGAGI (reference sequence). Trimming removed 7 bases from V and 2 bases from J, with 5 bases in between. The CDR3 sequence: CASTRQETQYF. CDR3 sequence (DNA): TGTGCCAGCACCCGACAAGAGACCCAGTACTTC.

This clonotype was seen a few times. The V call is TRBV20-1, the J call TRBJ1-6, with 9 nucleotides matching TRBD1. CDR1 is DFQATT and CDR2 is SNEGSKA in the germline V gene (reference sequence). The junction had 8 bases not matched to a gene; V was cut back by 2 bases and J by 6 bases. This CDR3 is 16 amino acids long. The CDR3, as DNA: TGCAGTGCTAGACCGACAGGGGGTGAAATTAATTCACCCCTCCACTTT. As protein: CSARPTGGEINSPLHF.

The V gene is TRBV7-8, the J gene TRBJ2-3; D unclear. V lost 3 bases and J 4 bases, leaving 14 bases between the germline ends. The CDR3 extends over 15 amino acids. CDR1 is SGHVS, CDR2 FQNEAQ, per germline. CDR3 amino acids: CASSFGKASADTQYF. The CDR3 coding sequence is TGTGCCAGCAGCTTCGGAAAAGCGTCCGCAGATACGCAGTATTTT.

There are a few counts of this clonotype. This chain joins TRBV5-1 and TRBJ1-5; D is uncertain. CDR3 length equals 13 residues. Germline CDR1 SGHRS, CDR2 YFSETQ. V lost 5 bases, J lost 0 bases, and 6 bases lay in between. The CDR3 DNA sequence: TGCGCCAGCAGACACTCTAGCAATCAGCCCCAGCATTTT. Residues: CASRHSSNQPQHF.

This clonotype was observed at least ten times. The V gene is TRBV5-1, the J gene TRBJ1-1; D remains ambiguous. Germline loops: CDR1 SGHRS, CDR2 YFSETQ. The CDR3 is 15 residues long. V dropped 3 bases and J dropped 1 base, with 13 bases sitting between them. CDR3 protein: CASSSGRVSNTEAFF. CDR3 nucleotide sequence: TGCGCCAGCAGCTCCGGAAGGGTTTCGAACACTGAAGCTTTCTTT.

The rearrangement joins TRBV10-1 to TRBJ2-2; 7 nucleotides agree with TRBD1. V shed 3 bases and J 4 bases; nucleotides not matched to a gene: 5. The CDR3 runs 15 residues. In germline, CDR1 is WNHNN, CDR2 SYGVQD (reference sequence). CDR3 loop: CASSEEGAGTGELFF. The CDR3 nucleotides are TGCGCCAGCAGTGAAGAGGGGGCGGGCACCGGGGAGCTGTTTTTT.

This clonotype was seen many times. The J gene is TRBJ2-2, the V gene TRBV5-6; D is perhaps TRBD2 (6 bases). CDR1 SGHDT and CDR2 YYEEEE come from the germline V gene. With 4 bases removed from V and 5 bases from J, the gap between germline ends came to 12 bases. The CDR3 length is 14 residues. The CDR3 loop reads CASSPGDTTGELFF. For the CDR3, the DNA is TGTGCCAGCAGCCCGGGGGATACAACCGGGGAGCTGTTTTTT.

This rearrangement joins TRBV10-2 to TRBJ2-7; no reliable D call. Germline V gene data show CDR1 as WSHSY and CDR2 as SAAADI. The CDR3 totals 11 residues. The ends were cut back, 0 bases at V and 3 bases at J, with 0 bases in the middle. The CDR3 here is CASSESYEQYF. CDR3 nucleotide sequence: TGCGCCAGCAGTGAGTCCTACGAGCAGTACTTC.

This clonotype has a handful of counts. V gene TRBV20-1 combines with J gene TRBJ2-3; maybe TRBD1 (8 bases). Germline CDR1 reads DFQATT; CDR2 reads SNEGSKA (reference sequence). V was cut by 1 base and J by 3 bases, with 17 bases left in between. There are 16 residues in the CDR3. The CDR3 here is CSARALTGGATDTQYF. CDR3 DNA: TGCAGTGCTAGAGCCTTAACAGGGGGGGCGACAGATACGCAGTATTTT.

The sample holds one count of this clonotype. This rearrangement joins TRBV19 to TRBJ2-1, with TRBD2 matching over 8 bases. V shed 7 bases and J 0 bases; nucleotides not matched to a gene: 11. From germline, CDR1 is LNHDA and CDR2 SQIVND (reference sequence). The CDR3 contains 17 residues. CDR3 sequence reads: CASTSQPSGSSYNEQFF. CDR3 in DNA: TGTGCCAGTACTTCCCAACCAAGCGGGAGCTCCTACAATGAGCAGTTCTTC.

This clonotype has only a few counts. The V gene is TRBV7-3, the J gene TRBJ1-3; TRBD1 might be the D (6 bases). V gave up 2 bases and J gave up 9 bases, with 20 bases separating them. CDR3 length: 16 residues. The germline CDR1 and CDR2 sequences are SGHTA and FQGTGA. CDR3 region: CASSLLGGTPGTTIYF. DNA for the CDR3: TGTGCCAGCAGCTTATTGGGTGGGACACCTGGCACCACCATATATTTT. The entire variable domain, with the rest obtained from reference TRBV7-3 and TRBJ1-3, is as follows: GAGVSQTPSNKVTEKGKYVELRCDPISGHTALYWYRQSLGQGPEFLIYFQGTGAADDSGLPNDRFFAVRPEGSVSTLKIQRTERGDSAVYLCASSLLGGTPGTTIYFGEGSWLTVV.

The chain carries TRBV15 and TRBJ2-7; unclear D gene. Germline V gene lookup returns CDR1 LNHNV and CDR2 YYDKDF (reference sequence). V dropped 1 base and J dropped 2 bases, with 6 bases sitting between them. The CDR3 is 13 amino acids. CDR3 region: CATSRAPTYEQYF. Here the CDR3 DNA reads TGTGCCACCAGCAGAGCCCCAACCTACGAGCAGTACTTC.

This clonotype came up a few times. The V and J genes are TRBV5-1 and TRBJ1-1; possible D gene TRBD1, 6 bases. Germline CDR1 and CDR2: SGHRS and YFSETQ. The CDR3 spans 13 residues. V was clipped by 9 bases and J by 2 bases, with 14 bases between them. The CDR3 protein is CATRGGLNTEAFF. CDR3 nucleotide sequence: TGCGCCACCCGAGGGGGTTTAAACACTGAAGCTTTCTTT.

V is TRBV10-3 and J is TRBJ1-4; TRBD1 matches at 10 bases. The length of the CDR3 is 14 residues. Germline V gene sequence: CDR1 ENHRY, CDR2 SYGVKD. CDR3 protein: CVSRGTGENEKLFF. CDR3 coding DNA: TGTGTCTCGAGGGGGACAGGGGAGAATGAAAAACTGTTTTTT.